A single sample is the source of the 9 T cell receptor beta chains below, sequenced in a study of beta chain features in type 1 diabetes. These receptors lack a known antigen. General observations from the study: All four CD4+ subsets from Type 1 diabetes patients carried moderately but significantly shorter TCRB CDR3s.

What was sequenced were expressed TCRB transcripts, since all of the isolated RNA had been reverse transcribed. Repertoires were generated with immunoSEQ multiplex PCR, while TCRdb's copy carries only in-frame clones and drops some. This sample carries hundreds of thousands of clones, around an eighth of them seen once, and the ten largest clones take 0.008% to 0.011%. Sequenced material: naive CD4+ T cells from blood. These receptors were collected from a young woman with type 1 diabetes.

This clone has more than one count but fewer than ten. The rearrangement links TRBV15 to TRBJ2-2; 11 bases agree with TRBD1. Trimming took 0 bases from V and 6 from J; bases not matched to a gene: 9. CDR1 is LNHNV, CDR2 YYDKDF, per germline (reference sequence). The CDR3 runs to 18 residues. In nucleotides, the CDR3 is TGTGCCACCAGCAGAGATGCCGTTCCGGGACAGGGGGCCGGGGAGCTGTTTTTT. Its protein product is CATSRDAVPGQGAGELFF.

V and J are TRBV5-4 and TRBJ2-3; 8 bases fit TRBD1. The J segment lost 1 base and the V segment lost 0 bases, leaving 1 base of the junction unmatched. Germline V gene lookup returns CDR1 SGHNT and CDR2 YYREEE (reference sequence). This CDR3 comprises 15 residues. The CDR3 DNA reads as TGTGCCAGCAGCTTGGCGACAGGGGGCACAGATACGCAGTATTTT. This translates into CASSLATGGTDTQYF.

This clone was counted between two and nine times. CDR3 coding DNA: TGTGCCAGCAGTCTAGCGGGAGGGGGTTACGAGCAGTACTTC. Translation: CASSLAGGGYEQYF. This chain connects TRBV5-4 to TRBJ2-7; 12 bases agree with TRBD2. The CDR3 is 14 amino acids. V lost 5 bases to trimming and J lost 4 bases; unmatched junction nucleotides: 4. CDR1 is SGHNT, CDR2 YYREEE, per germline (reference sequence). Based on the CDR3 plus reference TRBV5-4 and TRBJ2-7, the full variable domain is ETGVTQSPTHLIKTRGQQVTLRCSSQSGHNTVSWYQQALGQGPQFIFQYYREEENGRGNFPPRFSGLQFPNYSSELNVNALELDDSALYLCASSLAGGGYEQYFGPGTRLTVT.

This clone was recorded a few times. The chain carries TRBV19 and TRBJ1-2, with 11 bases identical to TRBD1. The CDR3 extends over 12 amino acids. The germline V gene encodes CDR1 LNHDA and CDR2 SQIVND (reference sequence). The ends lost 8 bases at V and 8 bases at J; junction bases unmatched: 4. The CDR3: CASVDRGRGYTF. The CDR3 DNA reads as TGTGCCAGTGTGGACAGGGGGCGAGGCTACACCTTC. Together with reference TRBV19 and TRBJ1-2, the CDR3 gives the full variable domain: DGGITQSPKYLFRKEGQNVTLSCEQNLNHDAMYWYRQDPGQGLRLIYYSQIVNDFQKGDIAEGYSVSREKKESFPLTVTSAQKNPTAFYLCASVDRGRGYTFGSGTRLTVV.

In this sample, this clone turned up a few times. The chain has TRBV13 and TRBJ1-1; D might be TRBD1 (5 bases). Trimming cost V 5 bases and J 0 bases, with 10 bases left between them. This CDR3 region has 14 residues. CDR1 is PRHDT and CDR2 is FYEKMQ in the germline V gene (reference sequence). Here the CDR3 reads CASSPWGMNTEAFF. CDR3 in DNA: TGTGCCAGCAGCCCCTGGGGCATGAACACTGAAGCTTTCTTT.

This clone was seen only a few times. This sequence joins TRBV29-1 and TRBJ1-1; tentative D call: TRBD1 (5 bases). The CDR3 consists of 14 residues. Between the trimmed V and J ends, which lost 4 bases and 1 base, there was a span of 13 bases. Germline CDR1 SQVTM, CDR2 ANQGSEA. The CDR3 region has the DNA TGCAGCGTTGTTTTGCAGGGAAAGAACACTGAAGCTTTCTTT. This encodes CSVVLQGKNTEAFF.

The chain recombines TRBV28 with TRBJ2-7; D is undetermined. Trimming took off 6 bases at V and 5 bases at J, with 17 bases between the two ends. The CDR3 is 14 amino acids. In germline, CDR1 is MDHEN, CDR2 SYDVKM. This CDR3 reads CASRTGLVIHEQYF. The CDR3 DNA reads TGTGCCAGCAGAACCGGTTTGGTAATCCACGAGCAGTACTTC.

The chain couples TRBV18 to TRBJ2-2, with 7 nucleotides matching TRBD2. The CDR3 is made up of 16 amino acids. Germline V lookup: CDR1 KGHSH, CDR2 LQKENI. V lost 3 bases, J lost 2 bases, and 6 bases stayed unmatched. The CDR3 sequence is CASSPGSGTNTGELFF. For the CDR3, the DNA is TGTGCCAGCTCACCCGGGAGCGGGACCAACACCGGGGAGCTGTTTTTT. The full variable domain, rest sourced from reference TRBV18 and TRBJ2-2, is NAGVMQNPRHLVRRRGQEARLRCSPMKGHSHVYWYRQLPEEGLKFMVYLQKENIIDESGMPKERFSAEFPKEGPSILRIQQVVRGDSAAYFCASSPGSGTNTGELFFGEGSRLTVL.

The rearrangement joins TRBV7-3 to TRBJ2-1; TRBD2 matches at 14 bases. Trimming at V came to 5 bases and at J to 7 bases, leaving 4 bases not matched to a gene. The CDR3 is made up of 15 amino acids. The germline V gene encodes CDR1 SGHTA and CDR2 FQGTGA. This CDR3 is CASSLRLAGGNEQFF. CDR3 bases: TGTGCCAGCAGCCTCCGACTAGCGGGAGGGAATGAGCAGTTCTTC. Using reference TRBV7-3 and TRBJ2-1 for the parts outside the CDR3, the full variable domain is GAGVSQTPSNKVTEKGKYVELRCDPISGHTALYWYRQSLGQGPEFLIYFQGTGAADDSGLPNDRFFAVRPEGSVSTLKIQRTERGDSAVYLCASSLRLAGGNEQFFGPGTRLTVL.